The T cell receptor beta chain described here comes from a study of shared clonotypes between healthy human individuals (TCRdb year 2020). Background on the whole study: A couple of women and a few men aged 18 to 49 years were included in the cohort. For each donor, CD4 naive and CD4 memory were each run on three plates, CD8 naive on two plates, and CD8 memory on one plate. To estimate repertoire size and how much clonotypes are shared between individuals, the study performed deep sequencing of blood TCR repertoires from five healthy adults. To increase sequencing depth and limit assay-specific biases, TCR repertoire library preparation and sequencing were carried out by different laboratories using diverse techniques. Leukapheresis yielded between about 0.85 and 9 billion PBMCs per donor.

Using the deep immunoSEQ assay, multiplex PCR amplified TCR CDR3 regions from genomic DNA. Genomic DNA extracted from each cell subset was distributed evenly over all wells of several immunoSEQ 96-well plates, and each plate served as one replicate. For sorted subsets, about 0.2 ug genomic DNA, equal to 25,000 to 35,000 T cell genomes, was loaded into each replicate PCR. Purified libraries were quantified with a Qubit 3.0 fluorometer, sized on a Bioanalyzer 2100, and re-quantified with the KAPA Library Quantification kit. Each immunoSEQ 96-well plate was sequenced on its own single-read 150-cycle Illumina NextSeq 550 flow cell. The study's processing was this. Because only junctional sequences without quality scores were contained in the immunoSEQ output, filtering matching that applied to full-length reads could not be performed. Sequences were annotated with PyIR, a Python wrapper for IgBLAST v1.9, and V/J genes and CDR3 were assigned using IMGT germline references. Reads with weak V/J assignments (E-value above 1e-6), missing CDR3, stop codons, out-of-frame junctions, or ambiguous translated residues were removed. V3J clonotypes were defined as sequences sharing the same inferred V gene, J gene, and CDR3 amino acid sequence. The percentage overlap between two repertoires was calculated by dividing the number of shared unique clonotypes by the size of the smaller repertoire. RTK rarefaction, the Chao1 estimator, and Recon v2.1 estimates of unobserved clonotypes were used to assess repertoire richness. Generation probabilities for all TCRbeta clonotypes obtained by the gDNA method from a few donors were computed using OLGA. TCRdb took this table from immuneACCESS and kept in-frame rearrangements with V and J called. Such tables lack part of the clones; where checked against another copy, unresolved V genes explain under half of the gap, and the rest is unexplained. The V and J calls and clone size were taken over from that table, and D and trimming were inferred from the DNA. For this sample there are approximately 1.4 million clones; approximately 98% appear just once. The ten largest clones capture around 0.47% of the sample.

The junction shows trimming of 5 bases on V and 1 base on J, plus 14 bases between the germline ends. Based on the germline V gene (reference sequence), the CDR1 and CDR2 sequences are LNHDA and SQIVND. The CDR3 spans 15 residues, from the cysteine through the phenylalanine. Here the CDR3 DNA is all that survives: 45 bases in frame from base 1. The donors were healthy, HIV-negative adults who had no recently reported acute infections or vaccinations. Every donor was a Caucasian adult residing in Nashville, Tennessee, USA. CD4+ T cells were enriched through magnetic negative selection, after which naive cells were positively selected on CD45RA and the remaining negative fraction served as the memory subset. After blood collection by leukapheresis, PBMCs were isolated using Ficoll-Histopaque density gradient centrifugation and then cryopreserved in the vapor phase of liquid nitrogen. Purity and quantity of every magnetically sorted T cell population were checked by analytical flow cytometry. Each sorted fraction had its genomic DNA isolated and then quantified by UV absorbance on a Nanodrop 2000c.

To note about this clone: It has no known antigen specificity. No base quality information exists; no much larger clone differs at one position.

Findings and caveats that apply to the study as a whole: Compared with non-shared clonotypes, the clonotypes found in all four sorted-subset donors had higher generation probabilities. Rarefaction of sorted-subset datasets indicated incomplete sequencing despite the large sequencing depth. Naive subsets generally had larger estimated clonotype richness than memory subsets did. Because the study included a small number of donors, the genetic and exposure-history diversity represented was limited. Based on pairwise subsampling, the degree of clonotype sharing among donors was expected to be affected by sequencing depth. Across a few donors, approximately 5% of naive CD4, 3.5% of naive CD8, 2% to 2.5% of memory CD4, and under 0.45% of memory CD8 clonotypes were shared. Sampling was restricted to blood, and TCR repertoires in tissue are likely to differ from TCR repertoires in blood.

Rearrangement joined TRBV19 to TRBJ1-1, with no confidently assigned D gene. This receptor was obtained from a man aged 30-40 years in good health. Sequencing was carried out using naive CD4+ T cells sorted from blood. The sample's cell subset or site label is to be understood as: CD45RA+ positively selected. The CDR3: CASSLLTSRNTEAFF. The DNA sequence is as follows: TGTGCCAGTAGTCTATTAACATCTCGGAACACTGAAGCTTTCTTT.